A single sample gave rise to the 29 T cell receptor beta chains below, sequenced in a study of cytomegalovirus exposure and HLA in healthy donors. The PCR made use of 60 Vbeta and 13 Jbeta primers. The data were produced by immunoSEQ multiplex PCR, yet TCRdb's version contains in-frame clones alone and is incomplete. The table shows about 150,000 clones, with approximately 79% occurring only once. The specimen was PBMCs. The receptors were sampled from a woman between 25 and 40 years old in good health and CMV-seronegative.

This chain joins TRBV6-5 and TRBJ1-1; D is ambiguous. The CDR3 extends over 11 amino acids. Germline-derived CDR1 and CDR2 are MNHEY and SVGAGI. Trimming stripped 9 bases from V and 0 bases from J, with 5 bases between. CDR3 DNA: TGTGCCAGTCGTTTGAACACTGAAGCTTTCTTT. Translated: CASRLNTEAFF.

V is TRBV7-9 and J is TRBJ1-4, with D possibly matching TRBD1 (5 bases). Germline loops: CDR1 SEHNR, CDR2 FQNEAQ (reference sequence). With 3 bases removed from V and 5 bases from J, the gap between germline ends came to 10 bases. The CDR3 runs to 14 residues. Written as DNA, the CDR3 is TGTGCCAGCAGCTTTGATCGGGGGAATGAAAAACTGTTTTTT. Encoded protein: CASSFDRGNEKLFF. Filled out from reference TRBV7-9 and TRBJ1-4, the complete variable domain reads DTGVSQNPRHKITKRGQNVTFRCDPISEHNRLYWYRQTLGQGPEFLTYFQNEAQLEKSRLLSDRFSAERPKGSFSTLEIQRTEQGDSAMYLCASSFDRGNEKLFFGSGTQLSVL.

V and J are TRBV2 and TRBJ2-1, with D possibly being TRBD1 (5 bases). The V gene's germline CDR1 is SNHLY and CDR2 FYNNEI. The CDR3 runs 21 residues. V lost 7 bases to trimming and J lost 4 bases, with 35 bases between them. Written as DNA, the CDR3 is TGTGCCAGCATACAGGTTAATCCAGTCCAATCCAGGGTCACCCGTTACAATGAGCAGTTCTTC. Protein product: CASIQVNPVQSRVTRYNEQFF.

The chain uses TRBV2 and TRBJ1-1, with 7 positions matching TRBD1. The CDR3 covers 14 residues. The V gene end was trimmed by 9 bases and the J gene end by 4 bases; junction bases not matched to a gene: 11. Germline V gene data show CDR1 as SNHLY and CDR2 as FYNNEI. The CDR3 sequence is CASGTAQGATEAFF. The DNA for the CDR3 is TGTGCCAGTGGGACAGCCCAGGGAGCCACTGAAGCTTTCTTT.

Only a few counts were recorded for this clone. The chain joins TRBV5-5 to TRBJ2-2, with TRBD1 as a possible D gene (5 bases). The ends were cut back, 0 bases at V and 3 bases at J, with 12 bases in the middle. CDR1 SGHKS and CDR2 YYEKEE come from the germline V gene (reference sequence). The CDR3 runs to 16 residues. The CDR3 DNA reads TGTGCCAGCAGCTTGGCCCCCAGGGCCGACACCGGGGAGCTGTTTTTT. Residues: CASSLAPRADTGELFF.

This chain links TRBV5-6 with TRBJ2-7; D might be TRBD2 (6 bases). This CDR3 region has 14 residues. The germline gives CDR1 SGHDT, CDR2 YYEEEE. Trimming pared 4 bases from V and 4 bases from J, leaving 15 bases between. The CDR3 nucleotides are TGTGCCAGCAGCCCCCGTCGGGGGAAGTACGAGCAGTACTTC. Residues: CASSPRRGKYEQYF.

The V and J genes are TRBV6-5 and TRBJ2-5; tentative D call: TRBD1 (5 bases). From germline, CDR1 is MNHEY and CDR2 SVGAGI. This CDR3 is 16 amino acids long. The V and J ends lost 2 bases and 2 bases respectively, with 15 bases between them. In nucleotides, the CDR3 is TGTGCCAGCAGTTACGGTGCGACAGCCCCACAAGAGACCCAGTACTTC. Amino acids: CASSYGATAPQETQYF.

The V gene is TRBV9, the J gene TRBJ2-1, with D possibly matching TRBD2 (6 bases). This CDR3 is 13 amino acids long. Germline V gives CDR1 SGDLS, CDR2 YYNGEE. V was shortened by 10 bases and J by 5 bases, with 16 bases between the two germline ends. CDR3 DNA: TGTGCCTCGGGGGAGGACCTGAACAATGAGCAGTTCTTC. The encoded protein is CASGEDLNNEQFF.

The genes are TRBV5-5 and TRBJ1-1, with a tentative D call TRBD1 (6 bases). The germline V gene encodes CDR1 SGHKS and CDR2 YYEKEE (reference sequence). Trimming removed 7 bases at V and 2 bases at J, with 18 bases between. The CDR3 runs to 15 residues. CDR3: CASAYREGDNTEAFF. In DNA, the CDR3 is TGTGCCAGCGCGTATAGGGAGGGGGACAACACTGAAGCTTTCTTT.

The chain employs TRBV19 and TRBJ2-7; possible D gene TRBD2, 5 bases. Looked up from germline, CDR1 is LNHDA and CDR2 is SQIVND (reference sequence). The V end lost 7 bases, the J end lost 6 bases, and 22 bases lay between the germline ends. The length of the CDR3 is 15 residues. The CDR3 sequence: CASTGETSVACEQYF. CDR3 nucleotides: TGTGCCAGTACCGGAGAAACTAGTGTAGCGTGCGAGCAGTACTTC.

This clone was recorded only once. The rearrangement links TRBV9 to TRBJ1-1, with TRBD1 as a possible D gene (5 bases). The CDR3 is 16 residues long. Per germline, CDR1 SGDLS and CDR2 YYNGEE. Trimming removed 0 bases from V and 1 base from J, with 13 bases in between. This CDR3 is CASSVVKGLGNTEAFF. The DNA for the CDR3 is TGTGCCAGCAGCGTAGTTAAGGGACTGGGGAACACTGAAGCTTTCTTT.

Here the CDR3 reads CASSLQRNTEAFF. CDR3 DNA sequence: TGTGCCAGCAGCTTACAGAGGAACACTGAAGCTTTCTTT. The genes are TRBV5-8 and TRBJ1-1; D is unclear. Germline V gives CDR1 SGHTS, CDR2 YDEGEE. Trimming shortened V by 2 bases and J by 1 base, and 6 bases separated the two germline ends. The CDR3 extends over 13 amino acids.

As to this clone: Additional DNA sequences in this sample encode the identical CDR3. The gene calls are TRBV9 and TRBJ2-5; possibly TRBD2 for D (6 bases). This CDR3 contains 14 residues. Germline CDR1 SGDLS, CDR2 YYNGEE. Between the trimmed V and J ends, which lost 0 bases and 2 bases, there was a span of 8 bases. The CDR3 spells CASSVGGVQETQYF. CDR3 nucleotides: TGTGCCAGCAGCGTAGGCGGGGTGCAAGAGACCCAGTACTTC. Complete variable domain (other parts from reference TRBV9 and TRBJ2-5): DSGVTQTPKHLITATGQRVTLRCSPRSGDLSVYWYQQSLDQGLQFLIQYYNGEERAKGNILERFSAQQFPDLHSELNLSSLELGDSALYFCASSVGGVQETQYFGPGTRLLVL.

The chain employs TRBV7-6 and TRBJ1-2, with 7 bases that match TRBD1. V gave up 5 bases and J gave up 4 bases; unmatched junction bases: 10. Per germline, CDR1 SGHVS and CDR2 FNYEAQ. This CDR3 has 15 residues. The CDR3 DNA reads TGTGCCAGCAGCCCGACTACAGGGGCTATCTATGGCTACACCTTC. Translation: CASSPTTGAIYGYTF.

The rearrangement joins TRBV5-1 to TRBJ2-5, with 11 bases fitting TRBD2. V was clipped by 2 bases and J by 5 bases; unmatched bases: 8. The CDR3 totals 16 residues. Looked up from germline, CDR1 is SGHRS and CDR2 is YFSETQ. The CDR3 DNA reads as TGCGCCAGCAGCTTAAGACTAGCGGGGAGCGGGGAGACCCAGTACTTC. Its translation: CASSLRLAGSGETQYF. Looking up the rest from reference TRBV5-1 and TRBJ2-5 gives the full variable domain: KAGVTQTPRYLIKTRGQQVTLSCSPISGHRSVSWYQQTPGQGLQFLFEYFSETQRNKGNFPGRFSGRQFSNSRSEMNVSTLELGDSALYLCASSLRLAGSGETQYFGPGTRLLVL.

The CDR3 DNA sequence: TGTGCCAGCAGTGCGGAGATGAACACTGAAGCTTTCTTT. It specifies CASSAEMNTEAFF. This chain uses TRBV6-4 with TRBJ1-1; no clear D gene. The CDR3 has 13 amino acids. The germline V and J ends were trimmed by 4 bases and 0 bases, with 6 bases remaining between them. Looked up from germline, CDR1 is MRHNA and CDR2 is SNTAGT.

Comment on this clone: One end of the junction does not line up with germline, which may come from a read error. The genes are TRBV6-1 and TRBJ2-7, with no clear D. The germline V gene encodes CDR1 MNHNS and CDR2 SASEGT. CDR3 length equals 13 residues. The CDR3 reads CASGDRSRYEQYF. The CDR3 DNA reads as TGTGCCAGCGGTGATCGGTCACGTTACGAGCAGTACTTC.

The chain is built from TRBV7-6 and TRBJ1-3, with D perhaps matching TRBD1 (6 bases). This CDR3 has 15 residues. The V and J ends lost 2 bases and 1 base respectively, with 9 bases between them. The V gene's germline CDR1 is SGHVS and CDR2 FNYEAQ. CDR3 amino acids: CASSLIQGSGNTIYF. The CDR3 nucleotides read TGTGCCAGCAGCTTAATACAGGGATCTGGAAACACCATATATTTT.

The rearrangement uses TRBV7-8 and TRBJ2-1, with D unclear. Germline CDR1 and CDR2: SGHVS and FQNEAQ. Deletions cut 6 bases from V and 5 bases from J, with 5 bases between. The CDR3 contains 11 residues. The CDR3 DNA sequence: TGTGCCAGCAGTCGTAACAATGAGCAGTTCTTC. Translating it yields CASSRNNEQFF.

The CDR3 reads CASSYGQLSGNTIYF. The CDR3 nucleotides read TGCGCCAGCAGCTATGGACAGCTCTCTGGAAACACCATATATTTT. This rearrangement joins TRBV4-1 to TRBJ1-3, with D possibly TRBD1 on 6 matching bases. The CDR3 spans 15 residues. The germline V gene encodes CDR1 MGHRA and CDR2 YSYEKL. The V and J ends lost 5 bases and 0 bases respectively, with 11 bases between them.

The CDR3 loop reads CASTSRYEQFF. The CDR3 bases are TGCGCCAGCACGAGTAGATATGAGCAGTTCTTC. The chain is built from TRBV5-1 and TRBJ2-1; D remains ambiguous. There are 11 residues in the CDR3. CDR1 SGHRS and CDR2 YFSETQ come from the germline V gene. The ends were cut back, 6 bases at V and 8 bases at J, with 9 bases in the middle.

This chain uses TRBV5-8 with TRBJ2-5; 8 bases match TRBD2. The junction had 7 bases not matched to a gene; V was cut back by 0 bases and J by 0 bases. Germline V gene data show CDR1 as SGHTS and CDR2 as YDEGEE. The CDR3 is 17 residues long. The CDR3 protein is CASSLAGGAAYQETQYF. The CDR3 DNA reads TGTGCCAGCAGCTTGGCCGGGGGGGCCGCGTACCAAGAGACCCAGTACTTC.

The chain links TRBV5-1 to TRBJ2-3; 14 nucleotides match TRBD2. The CDR3 has 17 residues. Germline lookup yields CDR1 SGHRS and CDR2 YFSETQ. V trimming: 4 bases; J trimming: 2 bases; junction bases outside the gene matches: 6. This CDR3 is CASSKGLAGDFTDTQYF. Written as DNA, the CDR3 is TGCGCCAGCAGCAAGGGACTAGCGGGGGATTTCACAGATACGCAGTATTTT.

In this sample, this clone turned up once. The J gene is TRBJ1-2, the V gene TRBV2; D is possibly TRBD1 (5 bases). V was clipped by 5 bases and J by 0 bases, with 10 bases between them. Germline V CDR1 and CDR2: SNHLY, FYNNEI. CDR3 length: 14 amino acids. The CDR3 sequence is CASSRGQANYGYTF. The CDR3 DNA follows: TGTGCCAGCAGTAGAGGACAAGCTAACTATGGCTACACCTTC.

Regarding this clone: The same CDR3 arises from other DNA sequences in this sample as well. The chain employs TRBV14 and TRBJ2-7, with no clear D. The germline gives CDR1 SGHDN, CDR2 FVKESK. CDR3 length equals 12 residues. The V end was cut by 1 base, the J end by 2 bases, with 3 bases between. This CDR3 reads CASSQAAYEQYF. The DNA of the CDR3 is TGTGCCAGCAGCCAAGCCGCCTACGAGCAGTACTTC.

The V and J genes are TRBV6-5 and TRBJ1-1; weak D call: TRBD1 (6 bases). V dropped 2 bases and J dropped 6 bases, with 13 bases sitting between them. The CDR3 covers 14 residues. Germline loops: CDR1 MNHEY, CDR2 SVGAGI. The CDR3: CASSYGQGSAEAFF. The CDR3, as DNA: TGTGCCAGCAGTTACGGGCAGGGGAGCGCTGAAGCTTTCTTT.

J is TRBJ1-1 and V is TRBV9; 7 nucleotides match TRBD1. The germline CDR1 and CDR2 sequences are SGDLS and YYNGEE. The J segment lost 0 bases and the V segment lost 10 bases, leaving 3 bases of the junction unmatched. The CDR3 covers 12 residues. The DNA of the CDR3 is TGTGCCTCAGGGGGTATGAACACTGAAGCTTTCTTT. Amino acids: CASGGMNTEAFF.

This chain connects TRBV11-2 to TRBJ1-1; possibly TRBD1 for D (6 bases). CDR1 is SGHAT and CDR2 is FQNNGV in the germline V gene. The length of the CDR3 is 16 residues. V dropped 5 bases and J dropped 6 bases, with 22 bases sitting between them. Written as DNA, the CDR3 is TGTGCCAGCAGCCCACTACAGGGTCTTGGGGTCGCTGAAGCTTTCTTT. Translating it yields CASSPLQGLGVAEAFF.

The V and J genes are TRBV27 and TRBJ2-2, with 11 nucleotides matching TRBD2. This CDR3 spans 17 amino acids. The germline V gene encodes CDR1 MNHEY and CDR2 SMNVEV (reference sequence). V trimming: 2 bases; J trimming: 3 bases; junction bases outside the gene matches: 5. This CDR3 is CASSLKRLAGHTGELFF. The CDR3 DNA follows: TGTGCCAGCAGTTTAAAGAGACTAGCGGGGCACACCGGGGAGCTGTTTTTT.